This TCR beta chain was retrieved from a study of cytomegalovirus exposure and HLA in healthy donors. Broader study findings: An analysis done earlier found most TCR beta V segments productive about 87% or about 30% of the time.

It was with 60 Vbeta and 13 Jbeta primers that the PCR ran. Method: immunoSEQ multiplex PCR; TCRdb's copy keeps in-frame clones and lacks some. The data contain almost 200,000 clones, 70% to 90% of them seen just once; the ten biggest clones take up approximately 2.1%. Looked up from germline, CDR1 is KGHSH and CDR2 is LQKENI. This CDR3 is built from 14 residues. V shed 6 bases and J shed 6 bases, with 15 bases lying between them. Details on this clone: No antigen is known for it.

V is TRBV18 and J is TRBJ2-1; D possibly corresponds to TRBD2 (6 bases). The origin of this receptor is a woman between 45 and 65 years old in good health and CMV-seronegative. Input material: PBMCs. The CDR3 coding sequence is TGTGCCAGCTCGCAAGACTGGGGAGGCAATGAGCAGTTCTTC. The encoded protein is CASSQDWGGNEQFF.